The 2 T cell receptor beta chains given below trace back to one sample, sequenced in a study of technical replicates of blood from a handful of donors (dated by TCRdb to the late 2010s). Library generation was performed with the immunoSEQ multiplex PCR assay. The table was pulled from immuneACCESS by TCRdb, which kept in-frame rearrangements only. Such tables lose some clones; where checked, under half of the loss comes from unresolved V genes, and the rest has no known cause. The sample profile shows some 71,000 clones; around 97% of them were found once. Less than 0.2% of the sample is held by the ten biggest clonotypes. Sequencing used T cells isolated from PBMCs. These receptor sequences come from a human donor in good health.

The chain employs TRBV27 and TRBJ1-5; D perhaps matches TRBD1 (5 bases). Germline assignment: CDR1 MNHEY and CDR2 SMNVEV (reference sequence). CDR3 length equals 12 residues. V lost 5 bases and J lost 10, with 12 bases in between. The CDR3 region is CASSPGDGPQHF. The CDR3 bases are TGTGCCAGCAGTCCGGGGGACGGCCCCCAGCATTTT.

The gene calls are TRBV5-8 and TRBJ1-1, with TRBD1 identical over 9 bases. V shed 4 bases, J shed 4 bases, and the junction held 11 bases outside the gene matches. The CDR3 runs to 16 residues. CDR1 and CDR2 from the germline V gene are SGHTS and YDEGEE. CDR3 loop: CASSQNTGTGTTEAFF. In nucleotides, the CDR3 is TGTGCCAGCAGCCAAAATACCGGGACAGGGACCACTGAAGCTTTCTTT. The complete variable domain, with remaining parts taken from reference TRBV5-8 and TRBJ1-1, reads EAGVTQSPTHLIKTRGQQATLRCSPISGHTSVYWYQQALGLGLQFLLWYDEGEERNRGNFPPRFSGRQFPNYSSELNVNALELEDSALYLCASSQNTGTGTTEAFFGQGTRLTVV.